The rows below give T cell receptor beta chains drawn from one sample of a study of blood T cell repertoires in COVID-19. Clones were sequenced by immunoSEQ multiplex PCR, and TCRdb holds only the in-frame ones, with some missing. Counted here are under 250,000 clones, around nine tenths occurring once; the ten biggest clones make up around 6%. Sequenced input: peripheral blood. The source of these receptors is a man in his sixties who had recovered from COVID-19. Both conserved end residues are part of each CDR3. The order of the fields is D gene, clone size, V gene, J gene, CDR3 DNA, CDR3 protein. The D gene is left open where the match is weak. Some rows have no size entry. The others give once, few or many, or a class for an expanded clone.

D: .; size: .; V: TRBV19; J: TRBJ1-1; DNA: TGTGCCAGTAGTGCCCGACAGGTTCTGAACACTGAAGCTTTCTTT; CDR3: CASSARQVLNTEAFF
D: TRBD1; size: .; V: TRBV28; J: TRBJ1-1; DNA: TGTGCCAGCAGTTTCACGGGACAGGGGAGGACTGAAGCTTTCTTT; CDR3: CASSFTGQGRTEAFF
D: .; size: .; V: TRBV25-1; J: TRBJ2-2; DNA: TGTGCCAGCAGTGCTGACAGGAACACCGGGGAGCTGTTTTTT; CDR3: CASSADRNTGELFF
D: TRBD1; size: .; V: TRBV10-3; J: TRBJ2-7; DNA: TGTGCCATCAGTGATTCAGGGGGCACAATCTACGAGCAGTACTTC; CDR3: CAISDSGGTIYEQYF
D: .; size: .; V: TRBV10-3; J: TRBJ1-3; DNA: TGTGCCATCAGTGAGTCGGGGGGGTCTGGAAACACCATATATTTT; CDR3: CAISESGGSGNTIYF
D: .; size: .; V: TRBV5-5; J: TRBJ2-2; DNA: TGTGCCAGCAGCGCGGGAACAACGAACACCGGGGAGCTGTTTTTT; CDR3: CASSAGTTNTGELFF
D: .; size: .; V: TRBV6-4; J: TRBJ2-5; DNA: TGTGCCAGCAGTGAGGTCTTTGCGTCAGGAGAGACCCAGTACTTC; CDR3: CASSEVFASGETQYF
D: .; size: .; V: TRBV29-1; J: TRBJ2-7; DNA: TGCAGCGGACGCTCACAGGGTTATGAGCAGTACTTC; CDR3: CSGRSQGYEQYF
D: .; size: medium-sized; V: TRBV19; J: TRBJ1-2; DNA: TGTGCCAGTAGTATTGAGGTACAGGGCGGTGGCTACACCTTC; CDR3: CASSIEVQGGGYTF
D: TRBD1; size: .; V: TRBV19; J: TRBJ1-2; DNA: TGTGCCAGTAGTCCCTGGGACAGGGGACAGATGTATGGCTACACCTTC; CDR3: CASSPWDRGQMYGYTF
D: TRBD2; size: .; V: TRBV27; J: TRBJ2-1; DNA: TGTGCCAGCAGTCCAACCCCCGGGAGGACTAGAGGGATGGAGAATGAGCAGTTCTTC; CDR3: CASSPTPGRTRGMENEQFF
D: .; size: few; V: TRBV19; J: TRBJ1-1; DNA: TGTGCCAGTGGGGGGACTTTGGCTGAAGCTTTCTTT; CDR3: CASGGTLAEAFF
D: .; size: once; V: TRBV7-4; J: TRBJ1-4; DNA: TGTGCCAGCAGCTGCCCCACGACTTCAACTAATGAAAAACTGTTTTTT; CDR3: CASSCPTTSTNEKLFF
D: .; size: .; V: TRBV27; J: TRBJ2-2; DNA: TGTGCCAGCACGAGGAAAACCGGGGAGCTGTTTTTT; CDR3: CASTRKTGELFF
D: TRBD2; size: .; V: TRBV29-1; J: TRBJ2-5; DNA: TGCAGCGTGAGCGGGAGGGCCAAAGAGACCCAGTACTTC; CDR3: CSVSGRAKETQYF
D: TRBD1; size: .; V: TRBV7-9; J: TRBJ1-1; DNA: TGTGCCAGCAGCTCCGTTATTGCGACAGGGAGGAACACTGAAGCTTTCTTT; CDR3: CASSSVIATGRNTEAFF
D: .; size: .; V: TRBV2; J: TRBJ1-5; DNA: TGTGCCAGCAGTGTACAGGGAAATAGCAATCAGCCCCAGCATTTT; CDR3: CASSVQGNSNQPQHF
D: .; size: .; V: TRBV15; J: TRBJ1-2; DNA: TGTGCCACCAGCAGTCAGCGGGTCAACTATGGCTACACCTTC; CDR3: CATSSQRVNYGYTF
D: .; size: .; V: TRBV7-9; J: TRBJ2-7; DNA: TGTGCCAGCAGCTTAGCGGCAGGGGCCGAGCAGTACTTC; CDR3: CASSLAAGAEQYF
D: TRBD2; size: .; V: TRBV9; J: TRBJ2-5; DNA: TGTGCCAGCGCCGCTAACGCGGGGGGGTCTGAGACCCAGTACTTC; CDR3: CASAANAGGSETQYF
D: .; size: .; V: TRBV28; J: TRBJ2-7; DNA: TGTGCCAGCAGGTCCATCGCATCACTGCAGTACTTC; CDR3: CASRSIASLQYF
D: TRBD1; size: .; V: TRBV27; J: TRBJ1-5; DNA: TGTGCCAGCAGTTGGGGACAGGGGGTCAATCAGCCCCAGCATTTT; CDR3: CASSWGQGVNQPQHF
D: TRBD2; size: .; V: TRBV5-6; J: TRBJ2-7; DNA: TGTGCCAGCAGCTTGTTACTAGCGGGATCCTACGAGCAGTACTTC; CDR3: CASSLLLAGSYEQYF
D: TRBD1; size: .; V: TRBV19; J: TRBJ1-5; DNA: TGTGCCAGTAGTATGACAGGGGGGGGTCAGCCCCAGCATTTT; CDR3: CASSMTGGGQPQHF
D: TRBD1; size: once; V: TRBV5-6; J: TRBJ2-2; DNA: TGTGCCAGCAGCCGGACAGGGAACACCGGGGAGCTGTTTTTT; CDR3: CASSRTGNTGELFF
D: TRBD1; size: .; V: TRBV7-9; J: TRBJ1-2; DNA: TGTGCCAGCAGCTTTGGGGGCAGGGGGCAATGGGGCTACACCTTC; CDR3: CASSFGGRGQWGYTF
D: .; size: once; V: TRBV1; J: TRBJ2-7; DNA: TGCACCAGCAGCCAAGTCCTACTACCCCTACTAGCTTACCGCTCCTACGAGCAGTACTTC; CDR3: CTSSQVLLPLLAYRSYEQYF
D: .; size: .; V: TRBV6-5; J: TRBJ1-1; DNA: TGTGCCAGCAGTTATAGCCCCTCGGACACTGAAGCTTTCTTT; CDR3: CASSYSPSDTEAFF
D: TRBD2; size: .; V: TRBV5-1; J: TRBJ2-4; DNA: TGCGCCAGCAGCTTAGGGTTCGGGCGGGAGCTGGCCAAAAACATTCAGTACTTC; CDR3: CASSLGFGRELAKNIQYF
D: .; size: .; V: TRBV3-1/TRBV3-2; J: TRBJ2-4; DNA: TGTGCCAGCAGCCACGGACCCCCTGCGGTAGCGCTAGCCAAAAACATTCAGTACTTC; CDR3: CASSHGPPAVALAKNIQYF
D: TRBD1; size: .; V: TRBV19; J: TRBJ2-7; DNA: TGTGCCAGTAGTGTCCGGGACAGGGGGCCCTACGAGCAGTACTTC; CDR3: CASSVRDRGPYEQYF
D: TRBD1; size: .; V: TRBV20-1; J: TRBJ1-1; DNA: TGCAGTGCTAGTCCTCTAGACAGGGGTAACACTGAAGCTTTCTTT; CDR3: CSASPLDRGNTEAFF
D: TRBD2; size: once; V: TRBV6-2/TRBV6-3; J: TRBJ2-3; DNA: TGTGCCAGCAGTTTCCCATTGACTAGCGGGAGCCCAGATACGCAGTATTTT; CDR3: CASSFPLTSGSPDTQYF
D: TRBD1; size: .; V: TRBV19; J: TRBJ1-5; DNA: TGTGCCAGTAGTATGGTGCAGGGGGCAGAGCAGCCCCAGCATTTT; CDR3: CASSMVQGAEQPQHF
D: TRBD1; size: .; V: TRBV9; J: TRBJ1-1; DNA: TGTGCCAGCAGCGCGACACCGACAGGGGAGACTGAAGCTTTCTTT; CDR3: CASSATPTGETEAFF
D: .; size: .; V: TRBV19; J: TRBJ1-5; DNA: TGTGCCAGTAGAACAGAGAATCAGCCCCAGCATTTT; CDR3: CASRTENQPQHF
D: TRBD2; size: .; V: TRBV5-1; J: TRBJ2-7; DNA: TGCGCCAGCAGCCGGACCTGGTTAGCGGGAGGCTACGAGCAGTACTTC; CDR3: CASSRTWLAGGYEQYF
D: TRBD1; size: .; V: TRBV5-1; J: TRBJ1-3; DNA: TGCGCCAGCAGCGGGACAGGGGCTGGAAACACCATATATTTT; CDR3: CASSGTGAGNTIYF
D: .; size: .; V: TRBV7-9; J: TRBJ1-5; DNA: TGTGCCAGCAGCTTCGCCGGGGATGGTCAGCCCCAGCATTTT; CDR3: CASSFAGDGQPQHF
D: .; size: .; V: TRBV3-1/TRBV3-2; J: TRBJ1-2; DNA: TGTGCCAGCAGCCAAGGCACCAGGGTATGGACCTTC; CDR3: CASSQGTRVWTF
D: TRBD2; size: .; V: TRBV7-2; J: TRBJ2-3; DNA: TGTGCCAGCAGCTTAGTGCTAGCGGGGGGGCGAGATACGCAGTATTTT; CDR3: CASSLVLAGGRDTQYF
D: TRBD1; size: .; V: TRBV7-9; J: TRBJ1-2; DNA: TGTGCCAGCAGCCGCAGGGGGGAAGACTATGGCTACACCTTC; CDR3: CASSRRGEDYGYTF
D: .; size: .; V: TRBV9; J: TRBJ2-7; DNA: TGTGCCAGCAGCCCCGGAGCTTCCTACGAGCAGTACTTC; CDR3: CASSPGASYEQYF
D: .; size: .; V: TRBV18; J: TRBJ2-1; DNA: TGTGCCAGCTCACCAGGAGGGCCCGGTGAGCAGTTCTTC; CDR3: CASSPGGPGEQFF
D: TRBD2; size: .; V: TRBV6-4; J: TRBJ2-1; DNA: TGTGCCAGCAGCCTGGGACTAGCACCCTACAATGAGCAGTTCTTC; CDR3: CASSLGLAPYNEQFF
D: .; size: .; V: TRBV19; J: TRBJ2-2; DNA: TGTGCCAGTAGTCCGCAATCTAGACTAGCCGGGGAGCTGTTTTTT; CDR3: CASSPQSRLAGELFF